This T cell receptor (beta chain) was sequenced in a study of blood T cell repertoires in COVID-19. Study as a whole: Sources were T cells, B-cell-depleted T cells, or PBMCs; the material itself was cDNA or gDNA.

CDR1 is ENHRY and CDR2 is SYGVKD in the germline V gene. Trimming took 6 bases from V and 2 from J; bases not matched to a gene: 3. This CDR3 region has 15 residues. How the authors handled the data: Cell counts per sample came from amplifying reference gene primers. Profiled with immunoSEQ multiplex PCR; TCRdb holds only in-frame clones, not every one. V, J and clone size reflect that table, while D and trimming were determined from the DNA. Of around 300,000 clones listed, 87% are singletons. This receptor was taken from a woman aged 25-40 years who had recovered from COVID-19. Sequencing used PBMCs or T cells enriched from blood (not recorded which). The rearrangement joins TRBV10-3 to TRBJ2-1, with TRBD1 matching 11 bases. The CDR3, as DNA: TGTGCCATCAGCAAGGGACAGGGGGCCTACAATGAGCAGTTCTTC. Encoded protein: CAISKGQGAYNEQFF.